The 20 T cell receptor beta chains below all came from one sample that was sequenced in a study of breast tumors, draining lymph nodes, adjacent tissues. Axillary draining lymph nodes of breast cancer patients supplied the node samples. TCRdb reprocessed the multiplex PCR reads via MiXCR and lists one record per CDR3 protein. Here the sample spans some 100,000 distinct CDR3 sequences, 20% to 25% being singletons. Material for sequencing was axillary lymph node tissue. All receptors come from a female donor with breast cancer. Some clones in this sample may be carry-over from other donors' samples.

The CDR3 protein is CAFQRGDEKLFF. In nucleotides, the CDR3 is TGTGCCTTCCAACGGGGGGATGAAAAACTGTTTTTT. This chain joins TRBV30 and TRBJ1-4; TRBD1 is a possible D gene (5 bases). The germline gives CDR1 GTSNPN, CDR2 SVGIG (reference sequence). The CDR3 runs 12 residues. The germline V and J ends were trimmed by 7 bases and 6 bases, with 12 bases remaining between them. Full variable domain (remainder filled in from reference TRBV30 and TRBJ1-4): SQTIHQWPATLVQPVGSPLSLECTVEGTSNPNLYWYRQAAGRGLQLLFYSVGIGQISSEVPQNLSASRPQDRQFILSSKKLLLSDSGFYLCAFQRGDEKLFFGSGTQLSVL.

As regards this clonotype: A much larger clone is a single base away; this may be a read error. The chain employs TRBV5-1 and TRBJ2-3; 10 bases are shared with TRBD1. CDR1 is SGHRS, CDR2 YFSETQ, per germline. The CDR3 runs to 15 residues. Trimming took 4 bases from V and 8 from J; bases not matched to a gene: 10. CDR3 loop: CASSRGTGASGTQYF. In DNA, the CDR3 is TGCGCCAGCAGCCGCGGGACAGGGGCCTCAGGTACGCAGTATTTT.

This clonotype was seen once. A much larger clone lies a single base off, so this may be a read error. This chain joins TRBV4-1 and TRBJ1-4; a possible D gene is TRBD1 (5 bases). The CDR3 runs 14 residues. The germline gives CDR1 MGHRA, CDR2 YSYEKL. V lost 4 bases to trimming and J lost 9 bases, with 15 bases between them. The CDR3 loop reads CASSREVRAQKLFF. In DNA, the CDR3 is TGCGCCAGCAGCCGAGAAGTCAGGGCACAAAAACTGTTTTTT.

This clonotype appeared once. As the CDR3 is not closed by the conserved phenylalanine or tryptophan, this likely results from a read error. The chain links TRBV6-5 to TRBJ2-7; possible D gene TRBD1, 5 bases. The CDR3 runs 14 residues. Germline CDR1 is MNHEY and CDR2 is SVGAGI. The CDR3: CASSKGVQSYVQYL. The CDR3 nucleotides are TGTGCCAGCAGTAAAGGGGTTCAATCCTACGTGCAGTACCTC.

This clonotype came up many times. The chain is built from TRBV19 and TRBJ2-2; TRBD1 might be the D (6 bases). CDR1 LNHDA and CDR2 SQIVND come from the germline V gene (reference sequence). The length of the CDR3 is 14 residues. V was cut by 6 bases and J by 4 bases, with 12 bases left in between. The CDR3 is CASRIQGGTGELFF. The CDR3 DNA is TGTGCCAGTAGGATACAGGGCGGCACCGGGGAGCTGTTTTTT.

About this clonotype: At one end the junction does not follow the germline gene, possibly because of a read error. The chain is built from TRBV28 and TRBJ1-5, with D maybe TRBD1 (6 bases). Germline V gene sequence: CDR1 MDHEN, CDR2 SYDVKM. This CDR3 has 19 amino acids. The CDR3 loop is CASSLRQVLRRDSNRPQHF. The CDR3 DNA sequence: TGTGCCAGCAGTTTAAGACAGGTCCTGAGGCGGGATAGCAATCGGCCCCAGCATTTT.

This clonotype was seen ten or more times. The chain joins TRBV29-1 to TRBJ2-1, with D perhaps TRBD2 (7 bases). Per germline, CDR1 SQVTM and CDR2 ANQGSEA. V shed 6 bases and J shed 4 bases, with 22 bases lying between them. The CDR3 is 16 residues long. The CDR3 spells CSVIGGGGVGYNEQFF. The CDR3 nucleotides read TGCAGCGTGATAGGAGGGGGGGGCGTCGGTTACAATGAGCAGTTCTTC.

This clonotype was detected only a few times. V is TRBV20-1 and J is TRBJ2-7, with TRBD2 identical over 9 bases. This CDR3 has 14 amino acids. The germline V gene has CDR1 DFQATT and CDR2 SNEGSKA (reference sequence). J was trimmed by 6 bases and V by 5 bases; bases with no gene match: 11. This CDR3 is CSAQGTSHTGEQYF. CDR3 nucleotides: TGCAGTGCTCAAGGGACTAGCCATACCGGCGAGCAGTACTTC.

This clonotype was seen many times. V gene TRBV2 combines with J gene TRBJ1-5; maybe TRBD1 (5 bases). V lost 8 bases and J lost 4, with 9 bases in between. Germline loops: CDR1 SNHLY, CDR2 FYNNEI. CDR3 length: 12 residues. CDR3 sequence reads: CASGAVNQPQHF. CDR3 in DNA: TGTGCCAGCGGGGCGGTGAATCAGCCCCAGCATTTT.

This clonotype was detected many times. The chain recombines TRBV6-5 with TRBJ2-7, with D possibly TRBD1 on 5 matching bases. Germline lookup yields CDR1 MNHEY and CDR2 SVGAGI. Between the trimmed V and J ends, which lost 5 bases and 1 base, there was a span of 12 bases. The CDR3 extends over 14 amino acids. The CDR3 DNA reads TGTGCCAGCAGTAAAGGGGTTCAATCCTACGAGCAGTACTTC. Protein product: CASSKGVQSYEQYF.

This clonotype has ten or more counts. The chain uses TRBV7-9 and TRBJ2-7; no clear D gene. V was trimmed by 5 bases and J by 7 bases, leaving 15 bases between them. CDR1 and CDR2 (germline): SEHNR, FQNEAQ (reference sequence). This CDR3 is built from 13 residues. DNA of the CDR3: TGTGCCAGCAGCCAGATCCAGGTCGGAGAGCAGTACTTC. It codes for CASSQIQVGEQYF.

Only one count was recorded for this clonotype. The gene calls are TRBV28 and TRBJ2-4; D possibly corresponds to TRBD1 (6 bases). Trimming left V 3 bases short and J 0 bases short, with 9 bases between. From germline, CDR1 is MDHEN and CDR2 SYDVKM. This CDR3 is built from 15 residues. In DNA form, the CDR3 reads TGTGCCAGCAGTTTGGGGACACTAGCCAAAAACATTCAGTACTTC. Encoded protein: CASSLGTLAKNIQYF.

This clonotype was seen many times. The CDR3 coding sequence is TGCAGTGCTAGAGGTTTTCTTTCCGACCTGCGCGGTTCACCCCTCCACTTT. As protein: CSARGFLSDLRGSPLHF. V is TRBV20-1 and J is TRBJ1-6, with D unclear. Per germline, CDR1 DFQATT and CDR2 SNEGSKA (reference sequence). V was pared by 1 base and J by 9 bases, with 22 bases between. This CDR3 is 17 amino acids long.

The V gene is TRBV5-1, the J gene TRBJ1-4, with D possibly TRBD1 on 5 matching bases. The CDR3 extends over 14 amino acids. V lost 4 bases and J 0 bases, leaving 7 bases between the germline ends. The germline V gene has CDR1 SGHRS and CDR2 YFSETQ. CDR3 DNA sequence: TGCGCCAGCAGCGGGGCTACAACTAATGAAAAACTGTTTTTT. Protein product: CASSGATTNEKLFF.

V usage is TRBV9 and J usage is TRBJ1-1, with D possibly being TRBD1 (6 bases). Germline loops: CDR1 SGDLS, CDR2 YYNGEE. The CDR3 extends over 13 amino acids. V was trimmed by 0 bases and J by 3 bases, leaving 6 bases between them. The CDR3 DNA reads TGTGCCAGCAGCGTAGCAGGGGACACTGAAGCTTTCTTT. Translating gives CASSVAGDTEAFF. Together with reference TRBV9 and TRBJ1-1, the CDR3 gives the full variable domain: DSGVTQTPKHLITATGQRVTLRCSPRSGDLSVYWYQQSLDQGLQFLIQYYNGEERAKGNILERFSAQQFPDLHSELNLSSLELGDSALYFCASSVAGDTEAFFGQGTRLTVV.

The rearrangement joins TRBV3-1 to TRBJ1-6; no reliable D call. The CDR3 totals 14 residues. Deletions cut 1 base from V and 10 bases from J, with 11 bases between. The germline gives CDR1 LGHDT, CDR2 YNNKEL (reference sequence). CDR3 nucleotides: TGTGCCAGCAGCCAAGGAGGCGGGAGGTCACCCCTCCACTTT. Translated, it gives CASSQGGGRSPLHF.

This clonotype was detected ten times or more. The rearrangement uses TRBV9 and TRBJ1-3; D is perhaps TRBD1 (6 bases). V was cut by 3 bases and J by 0 bases, with 13 bases left in between. Per the germline V gene, CDR1 is SGDLS and CDR2 is YYNGEE. CDR3 length: 16 amino acids. Here the CDR3 DNA reads TGTGCCAGCAGCGGGTGGGACACCTACTCTGGAAACACCATATATTTT. Translated, it gives CASSGWDTYSGNTIYF.

To note about this clonotype: A junction end diverges from the germline sequence, so it may reflect a read error. The V gene is TRBV20-1, the J gene TRBJ2-1; TRBD2 agrees at 10 bases. Germline CDR1 and CDR2: DFQATT and SNEGSKA (reference sequence). CDR3 length: 15 amino acids. CDR3 bases: TGCAGTGCTAGAGAACTAGCGGGACTCTACAGTGAGCAGTTCTTC. Residues: CSARELAGLYSEQFF.

This clonotype was seen just once. The junction departs from the called germline gene at one end, perhaps through a read error. This rearrangement joins TRBV20-1 to TRBJ2-4; 8 bases align to TRBD2. In germline, CDR1 is DFQATT, CDR2 SNEGSKA (reference sequence). The CDR3 runs 17 residues. The CDR3 DNA reads as TGCAGTGCTAGACCCCTAGGACTAGCCCTAGCCAAAAACATTCGGTACTTC. It codes for CSARPLGLALAKNIRYF.

Regarding this clonotype: The junction does not match germline at one end; this may be a read error. This rearrangement joins TRBV28 to TRBJ1-2; the match to TRBD1 covers 7 bases. Looked up from germline, CDR1 is MDHEN and CDR2 is SYDVKM. The CDR3 runs 14 residues. Here the CDR3 DNA reads TGTGCCGGCAGGCGAACAGGGGTTAACTATGGCTACACCTTC. Amino acids: CAGRRTGVNYGYTF.